Listed here is a single T cell receptor (beta chain). What it binds is unknown. Germline V CDR1 and CDR2: SGHRS, YFSETQ. Trimming stripped 4 bases from V and 5 bases from J, with 18 bases between. The CDR3 length is 16 residues. Assay used: immunoSEQ multiplex PCR; TCRdb lists only in-frame clones, some missing. The sample lists tens of thousands of clones, around 89% occurring once. This entry comes from a study of OX40 agonist ivuxolimab in advanced cancers. Study at large: Ivuxolimab, an antibody that agonizes OX40 (CD134), was administered to the patients. With a range of roughly 20 to 85, age averaged approximately 60 years, and around 80% were male. The study, taken as a whole, reports: On average, a greater number of expanded clones characterised CD8+ T cells relative to CD4+.

The specimen comprised CD4+ or CD8+ T cells sorted from blood, sampled in a trial of the OX40 agonist ivuxolimab. This clonotype was sampled from an adult with an advanced solid tumor such as melanoma, head and neck, liver or kidney cancer. The V gene is TRBV5-1, the J gene TRBJ1-4, with a weak D call TRBD1 (6 bases). The CDR3 protein is CASSLTGGQLNEKLFF. The CDR3 region has the DNA TGCGCCAGCAGCCTTACGGGTGGACAGCTAAATGAAAAACTGTTTTTT.